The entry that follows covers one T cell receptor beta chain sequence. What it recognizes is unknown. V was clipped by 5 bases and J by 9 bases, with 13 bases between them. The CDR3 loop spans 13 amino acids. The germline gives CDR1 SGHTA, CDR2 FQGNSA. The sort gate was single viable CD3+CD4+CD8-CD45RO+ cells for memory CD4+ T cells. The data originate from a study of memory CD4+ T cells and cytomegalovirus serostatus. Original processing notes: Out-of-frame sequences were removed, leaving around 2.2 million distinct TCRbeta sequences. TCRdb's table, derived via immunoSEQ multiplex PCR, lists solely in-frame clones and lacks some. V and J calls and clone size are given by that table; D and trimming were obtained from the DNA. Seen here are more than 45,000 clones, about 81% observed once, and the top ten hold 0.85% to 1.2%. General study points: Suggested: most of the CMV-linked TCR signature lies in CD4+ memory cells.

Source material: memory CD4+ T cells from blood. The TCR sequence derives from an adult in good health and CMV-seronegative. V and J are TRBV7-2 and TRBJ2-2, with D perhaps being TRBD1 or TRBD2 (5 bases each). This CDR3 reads CASSGWDLRELFF. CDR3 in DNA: TGTGCCAGCAGCGGATGGGACCTCCGGGAGCTGTTTTTT.